The sequence of this TCR beta chain was determined in a study of control samples from healthy donors and cancer patients. TCRdb's table, derived via immunoSEQ multiplex PCR, lists solely in-frame clones and lacks some. The repertoire holds approximately 92,000 clones, with over 85% as singletons. V gave up 10 bases and J gave up 0 bases, with 17 bases separating them. CDR1 and CDR2 (germline): KGHSH, LQKENI. The CDR3 is made up of 15 amino acids. The genes are TRBV18 and TRBJ2-3, with D maybe TRBD2 (5 bases). Material: blood. The sequence was collected from a woman in her 30s in good health. The CDR3 is CATTHREYSTDTQYF. CDR3 DNA sequence: TGTGCCACCACTCACCGGGAATACAGCACAGATACGCAGTATTTT.